The clone carrying this T cell receptor beta chain was seen more than once but under ten times. The antigen remains unidentified. The PCR contained 60 Vbeta and 13 Jbeta primers. Using immunoSEQ multiplex PCR, the repertoire was profiled, and TCRdb retains in-frame clones only, with some absent. The table shows around 150,000 clones, with over 60% occurring only once. This sample was taken from a study of cytomegalovirus exposure and HLA in healthy donors. Overall study: Approximately 180 million T cells yielded around 100 million unique TCR beta sequences, as an earlier analysis found. Overall study findings and caveats: No immune exposure information besides CMV serostatus was available. Certain indistinguishable V segments, among them TRBV6-2 and TRBV6-3, were excluded. The authors later linked a missense DCLRE1C variant to TCR beta V- and J-gene trimming.

CDR3 length equals 16 residues. With V trimmed by 4 bases and J by 2 bases, 8 bases remained unmatched. CDR1 and CDR2 (germline): SGHVS, FNYEAQ. The sample consisted of PBMCs. The V gene is TRBV7-6, the J gene TRBJ1-5; 7 nucleotides line up with TRBD1. The receptor was isolated from a woman aged 50 to 60 in good health and CMV-seropositive. The CDR3 DNA is TGTGCCAGCAGCTCGTCAGGGGGAGTGGGCAATCAGCCCCAGCATTTT. Its protein product is CASSSSGGVGNQPQHF.